The entry below gives a single T cell receptor (beta chain) sequence along with its context. These data are taken from a study of tumor-infiltrating lymphocytes in primary liver carcinoma. Study-level information: Samples gave roughly 3.65 to 7.13 million productive TCRbeta reads, similar across tissue types.

cDNA specific to TCR beta was made from around 530 ng of total RNA, with a constant-region primer employed for priming. A slightly modified ARM-PCR protocol with three nested multiplex PCR rounds produced these TCR beta libraries. MiXCR, run by TCRdb on the multiplex PCR reads, gives a single entry per CDR3 protein. The data hold roughly 80,000 distinct CDR3 sequences, with 69% observed a single time. Between roughly 17 and 33 mg of unsorted bulk tissue served as the source from which RNA and DNA were co-extracted. Those sampled were patients whose primary liver carcinoma was treated by surgical resection. Material for sequencing was tumor-adjacent normal liver tissue. This sequence originates from a man aged 40-49 years with primary liver carcinoma and hepatitis B virus infection.

The CDR3 DNA is TGTGCCAGCAGCAAGGGACTCCAACCCTACGAGCAGTACTTC. Protein product: CASSKGLQPYEQYF. The V gene is TRBV9, the J gene TRBJ2-7; possible D gene TRBD2, 6 bases. The CDR3 runs 14 residues. V was cut by 4 bases and J by 2 bases, with 13 bases left in between. The V gene's germline CDR1 is SGDLS and CDR2 YYNGEE. Combining the CDR3 with reference TRBV9 and TRBJ2-7 gives the whole variable domain DSGVTQTPKHLITATGQRVTLRCSPRSGDLSVYWYQQSLDQGLQFLIQYYNGEERAKGNILERFSAQQFPDLHSELNLSSLELGDSALYFCASSKGLQPYEQYFGPGTRLTVT.